The entry below describes one TCR beta chain. Because the CDR3's place on the DNA is in doubt, the DNA is left out and the CDR3 is given as listed by TCRdb. This entry is derived from a study of blood T cell repertoires in COVID-19. Study-level background: Samples of COVID-19 (acute and convalescent) were obtained from the United States, Italy and Spain. The cDNA or gDNA used as material had been derived from T cells, B-cell-depleted T cells, or PBMCs.

CDR1 SGDLS and CDR2 YYNGEE come from the germline V gene. The CDR3 numbers 15 amino acids, ends counted. Per the authors' pipeline: Amplified reference gene primers provided the basis for estimating nucleated cell counts. Method: immunoSEQ multiplex PCR; TCRdb's copy keeps in-frame clones and lacks some. V, J and clone size are those of that table, while D and trimming were read from the DNA. The table has 280,000 or so clones, approximately 91% seen once. The specimen was peripheral blood. The clonotype was recovered from a woman aged 55 to 70 with acute or convalescent COVID-19. The rearrangement links TRBV9 to TRBJ1-2; the DNA was not compared with TRBD1, the D call given in the table. CDR3 loop: CASSVATGAGEEEDF.